Below are 5 T cell receptor beta chains sequenced from a single sample in a study of regulatory T cells in long-lasting Graves disease (dated by TCRdb to the early 2020s). The library relied on multiplex PCR. The reads were generated on an Illumina HiSeq 4000. CDR3 regions were amplified by Arm-PCR with iRepertoire HTBI primers to construct TCR beta libraries. Using fastp at Q25 and MiXCR, TCRdb reprocessed the public reads and kept productive beta chains. Identical CDR3 protein sequences are pooled into one entry, listed with their most common genes and DNA. The sample records hundreds of thousands of distinct CDR3 sequences, around a fifth of which are singletons. The ten largest clonotypes hold less than 15% of the sample. The label giving this sample's time point can be read as: persistent/refractory GD, antithyroid drugs over 5 years with positive TRAb. For both TCR sequencing and RNA sequencing, RNA was extracted from PBMCs using TRIzol.

The sample in question was peripheral blood mononuclear cells (PBMCs), obtained when the disease was refractory, from a patient treated with antithyroid drugs. The source is a female donor with Graves disease.

DNA of the CDR3: TGTGCCAGCAGTTCCGATTCCGATACGCAGTATTTT. It yields the protein CASSSDSDTQYF. This chain links TRBV6-9 with TRBJ2-3; no reliable D call. V dropped 4 bases and J dropped 6 bases, with 8 bases sitting between them. This CDR3 comprises 12 residues. Looked up from germline, CDR1 is MNHGY and CDR2 is SVAAGI.

This clonotype was seen a few times. J is TRBJ2-5 and V is TRBV20-1; possible D gene TRBD2, 5 bases. Germline V gives CDR1 DFQATT, CDR2 SNEGSKA (reference sequence). CDR3 length equals 12 residues. Trimming removed 3 bases at V and 5 bases at J, with 10 bases between. The CDR3 loop reads CSARRETETQYF. The CDR3, as DNA: TGCAGTGCTAGGAGGGAGACCGAGACCCAGTACTTC.

The chain employs TRBV20-1 and TRBJ2-5; 7 bases map to TRBD2. The V and J ends lost 4 bases and 13 bases, in that order; junction bases with no gene match: 9. Germline values: CDR1 DFQATT, CDR2 SNEGSKA (reference sequence). The CDR3 runs 11 residues. The CDR3 is CSAKDSGTTYF. In DNA form, the CDR3 reads TGCAGTGCTAAGGACTCCGGGACTACGTACTTC.

The V gene is TRBV30, the J gene TRBJ2-2, with D maybe TRBD1 (5 bases). This CDR3 is 14 amino acids long. Deletions cut 0 bases from V and 8 bases from J, with 13 bases between. Germline assignment: CDR1 GTSNPN and CDR2 SVGIG (reference sequence). This CDR3 reads CAWSVQVLVGELFF. In nucleotides, the CDR3 is TGTGCCTGGAGTGTACAGGTGCTAGTGGGGGAGCTGTTTTTT.

CDR3 DNA: TGTGCCACCAGCAGAGATACGGGGCGGCCTCCGGAACTGTTTTTT. Amino acids: CATSRDTGRPPELFF. The V call is TRBV15, the J call TRBJ1-4, with D possibly TRBD1 on 5 matching bases. CDR3 length: 15 amino acids. Germline assignment: CDR1 LNHNV and CDR2 YYDKDF (reference sequence). The ends were cut back, 0 bases at V and 12 bases at J, with 17 bases in the middle.